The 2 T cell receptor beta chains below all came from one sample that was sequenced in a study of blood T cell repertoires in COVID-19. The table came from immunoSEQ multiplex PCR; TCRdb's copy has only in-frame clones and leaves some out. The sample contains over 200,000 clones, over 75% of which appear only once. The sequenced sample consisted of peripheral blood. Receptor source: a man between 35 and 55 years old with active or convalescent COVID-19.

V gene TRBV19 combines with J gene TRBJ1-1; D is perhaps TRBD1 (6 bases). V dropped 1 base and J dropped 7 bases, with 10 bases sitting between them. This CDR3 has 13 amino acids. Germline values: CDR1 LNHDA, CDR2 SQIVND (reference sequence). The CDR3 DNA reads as TGTGCCAGTAGTATAGCCCTGGGACATGAAGCTTTCTTT. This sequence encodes CASSIALGHEAFF.

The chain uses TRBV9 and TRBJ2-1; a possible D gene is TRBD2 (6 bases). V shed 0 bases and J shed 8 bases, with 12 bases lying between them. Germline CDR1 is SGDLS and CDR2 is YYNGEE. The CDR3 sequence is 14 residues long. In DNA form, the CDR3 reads TGTGCCAGCAGCGTAGTGGACTATCAATATGAGCAGTTCTTC. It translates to CASSVVDYQYEQFF.